The present T cell receptor (beta chain) was sequenced within a study of cytomegalovirus exposure and HLA in healthy donors. Points from the study as a whole: Researchers counted around 180 TCR beta chains as cytomegalovirus-associated. Most CMV-associated TCR beta chains were later found to appear HLA-restricted.

In the PCR, 60 Vbeta and 13 Jbeta primers were used. The table came from immunoSEQ multiplex PCR; TCRdb's copy has only in-frame clones and leaves some out. The repertoire holds 100,000 to 150,000 clones, with 80% to 90% as singletons. This clone has just a few counts. Its cognate antigen is unknown. Germline CDR1 is LNHDA and CDR2 is SQIVND (reference sequence). The CDR3 loop spans 14 amino acids. The V end was cut by 6 bases, the J end by 5 bases, with 15 bases between. This receptor was identified in a male donor in good health and CMV-seropositive. The gene calls are TRBV19 and TRBJ2-3, with D possibly matching TRBD2 (6 bases). The sequenced sample consisted of PBMCs. CDR3 nucleotides: TGTGCCAGTAGCCCCGCGGGGTTTATAGATACGCAGTATTTT. It codes for CASSPAGFIDTQYF.